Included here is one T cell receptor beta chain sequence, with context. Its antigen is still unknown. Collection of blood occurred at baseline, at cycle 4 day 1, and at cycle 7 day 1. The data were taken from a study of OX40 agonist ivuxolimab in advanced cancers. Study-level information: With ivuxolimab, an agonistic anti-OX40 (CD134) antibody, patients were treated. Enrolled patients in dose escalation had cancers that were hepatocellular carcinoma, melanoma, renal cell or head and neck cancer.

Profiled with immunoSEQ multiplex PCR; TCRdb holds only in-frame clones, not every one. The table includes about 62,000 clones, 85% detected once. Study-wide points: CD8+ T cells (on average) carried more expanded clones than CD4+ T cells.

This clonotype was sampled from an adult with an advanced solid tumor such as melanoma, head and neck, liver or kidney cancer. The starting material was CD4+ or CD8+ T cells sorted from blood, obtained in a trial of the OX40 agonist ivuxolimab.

CDR3 DNA: TGTGCCAGCAGCTTAACTGGGACTAGCTTGGAGACCCAGTACTTC. This sequence encodes CASSLTGTSLETQYF. V is TRBV7-3 and J is TRBJ2-5; TRBD2 matches 9 bases. Germline V gives CDR1 SGHTA, CDR2 FQGTGA. Trimming took 0 bases from V and 5 from J; bases not matched to a gene: 4. This CDR3 region has 15 residues.